The source of this T cell receptor beta chain is a study of T cell responses to AZD1222 COVID-19 vaccine. The study, taken as a whole, reports: White British people made up most donors, females outnumbered males, and clonal diversity was possibly underestimated. Spike-spanning, vaccine-associated CD4 TCRs were dominant at 160-218 and 743-854.

Concerning this clone: Its antigen is undetermined.

V was clipped by 1 base and J by 9 bases, with 16 bases between them. Germline V gene sequence: CDR1 SGHTA, CDR2 FQGNSA. This CDR3 region has 15 residues. Sequenced by immunoSEQ multiplex PCR; TCRdb stores in-frame clones only, minus some. This sample yields tens of thousands of clones, of which roughly 88% are seen a single time; about 12% belongs to the top ten. The TCR was taken from an adult who received the AZD1222 COVID-19 vaccine. This specimen consisted of peripheral blood, obtained 28 days after the second AZD1222 dose. The chain employs TRBV7-2 and TRBJ2-1; TRBD1 is a possible D gene (6 bases). The CDR3 sequence: CASSLGLLQGGEQFF. The CDR3 DNA sequence: TGTGCCAGCAGCTTAGGTCTGCTACAGGGCGGTGAGCAGTTCTTC.